This TCR beta chain was captured in a study of long-term antiretroviral therapy in people with HIV. As for this clone: Its cognate antigen is unknown.

Study-wide points: Unavailable data included ART adherence, viral resistance and therapy changes (switches in treatment). Controls had broader CDR3 length ranges than HIV repertoires did. Pre-ART expanded clones dominated the repertoire at every time point. ART was followed by higher diversity that remained below transplant donor controls.

Per the germline V gene, CDR1 is SGHTA and CDR2 is FQGTGA. This CDR3 is built from 14 residues. Trimming took 2 bases from V and 0 from J, leaving 5 bases between them. An immunoSEQ assay, version v3.0, was performed at survey level. The repertoire was sequenced with immunoSEQ multiplex PCR; TCRdb's copy has only in-frame clones and lacks some. This repertoire shows under 30,000 clones, less than 90% found once; its top ten account for about 7%. The specimen comprised unsorted PBMCs, sampled approximately 5 years before starting antiretroviral therapy. This TCR derives from a man aged 50-59 years with HIV. This chain links TRBV7-3 with TRBJ2-1, with D perhaps assigned TRBD1 or TRBD2 (5 bases each). The DNA for the CDR3 is TGTGCCAGCAGCTTAGGGGGCTCCTACAATGAGCAGTTCTTC. This codes for CASSLGGSYNEQFF.